This entry is about one TCR beta chain. Antigen: not known. Before the COVID-19 pandemic, during about 2010-2018, CD4+ T cells were taken from unexposed donors. CD4+ T cells were isolated from the cells after more than 8 days of culture. Unexposed-donor CD4+ T cells were probed with SARS-CoV-2 S/N and four cold-coronavirus spikes, cells permitting. Here immunoSEQ multiplex PCR was the method, and the copy in TCRdb shows in-frame clones only, minus some. The table lists about 20,000 clones, about 70% of them singletons. The sample is drawn from a study of CD4 T cells in relation to SARS-CoV-2 and coronaviruses. Study-wide background: PBMCs were cultured with antigen for over nine days before TCR beta sequencing. Study results and limitations: Around 62% of donors had memory CD4+ clonotypes crossrecognizing SARS-CoV-2 and common cold coronavirus spike.

With 11 bases removed from V and 8 bases from J, the gap between germline ends came to 24 bases. Germline V lookup: CDR1 SEHNR, CDR2 FQNEAQ (reference sequence). The CDR3 runs to 14 residues. This chain uses TRBV7-9 with TRBJ1-2; D is possibly TRBD1 (5 bases). The sequence was collected from a human donor in good health. Sequenced sample: CD4+ T cells from PBMCs, cultured in vitro. This CDR3 is CAGRYGAKGEGYTF. The DNA for the CDR3 is TGTGCCGGTCGATACGGGGCTAAAGGTGAAGGCTACACCTTC. The entire variable domain, with the rest obtained from reference TRBV7-9 and TRBJ1-2, is as follows: DTGVSQNPRHKITKRGQNVTFRCDPISEHNRLYWYRQTLGQGPEFLTYFQNEAQLEKSRLLSDRFSAERPKGSFSTLEIQRTEQGDSAMYLCAGRYGAKGEGYTFGSGTRLTVV.